This T cell receptor (beta chain) appears in the sequencing data of a study of blood T cell repertoires in COVID-19. Study as a whole: The United States, Italy and Spain provided the acute and convalescent COVID-19 samples. The analysed material was cDNA or gDNA that came from T cells, B-cell-depleted T cells, or PBMCs.

As processed by the authors: How many nucleated cells were present was estimated from reference gene primer amplification. Produced via immunoSEQ multiplex PCR; TCRdb's table is partial and in-frame only. The D gene and trimming were derived from the DNA, and the V and J assignments and clone size from that table. The sample consists of about 71,000 clones, 80% to 90% of them appearing once. Sequenced input: peripheral blood. The receptor was derived from a man in his forties or fifties with active COVID-19.

For the CDR3, the DNA is TGTGCCAGCAGTTTGAGGGAAGGCTATGGCTACACCTTC. Its protein product is CASSLREGYGYTF. J is TRBJ1-2 and V is TRBV27; D unclear. V lost 3 bases, J lost 4 bases, and 9 bases lay in between. The CDR3 runs to 13 residues. Germline CDR1 reads MNHEY; CDR2 reads SMNVEV (reference sequence).